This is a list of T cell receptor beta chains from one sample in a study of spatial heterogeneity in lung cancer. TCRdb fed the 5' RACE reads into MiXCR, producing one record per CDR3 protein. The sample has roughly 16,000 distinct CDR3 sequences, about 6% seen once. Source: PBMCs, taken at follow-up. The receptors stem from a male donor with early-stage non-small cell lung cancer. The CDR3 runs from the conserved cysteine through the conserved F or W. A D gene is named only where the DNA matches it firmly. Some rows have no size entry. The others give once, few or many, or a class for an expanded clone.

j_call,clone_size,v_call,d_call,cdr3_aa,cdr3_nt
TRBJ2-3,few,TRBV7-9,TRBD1,CASSLERDRGYF,TGTGCCAGCAGCCTCGAACGGGACAGGGGATATTTT
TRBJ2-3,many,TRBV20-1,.,CSAPGPYTDTQYF,TGCAGTGCCCCGGGTCCATACACAGATACGCAGTATTTT
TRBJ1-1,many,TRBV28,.,CASSFWGGTEAFF,TGTGCCAGCAGTTTTTGGGGGGGGACTGAAGCTTTCTTT
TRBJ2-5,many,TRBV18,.,CASSPQGTGETQYF,TGTGCCAGCTCACCACAGGGGACCGGAGAGACCCAGTACTTC
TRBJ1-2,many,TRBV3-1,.,CASSQGDLEGYTF,TGTGCCAGCAGCCAAGGGGATCTGGAGGGCTACACCTTC
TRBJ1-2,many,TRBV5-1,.,CASSPNGAAPYGYTF,TGCGCCAGCAGCCCTAACGGGGCGGCTCCCTATGGCTACACCTTC
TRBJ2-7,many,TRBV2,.,CASSESGAVEQYF,TGTGCCAGCAGTGAATCGGGTGCGGTCGAGCAGTACTTC
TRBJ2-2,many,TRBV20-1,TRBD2,CSALSMEGGPNGELFF,TGCAGTGCTCTCTCGATGGAGGGAGGGCCGAACGGGGAGCTGTTTTTT
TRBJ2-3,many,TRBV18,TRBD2,CASSPLAGGPGTDTQYF,TGTGCCAGCTCACCACTAGCGGGAGGGCCGGGCACAGATACGCAGTATTTT
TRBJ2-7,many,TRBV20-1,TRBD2,CSARGLAGAGEQYF,TGCAGTGCTAGAGGACTAGCGGGAGCGGGAGAGCAGTACTTC
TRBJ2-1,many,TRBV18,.,CASSPRPNEQFF,TGTGCCAGCTCACCGAGACCGAATGAGCAGTTCTTC
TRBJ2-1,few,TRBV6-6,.,CASSWALTKNNEQFF,TGTGCCAGCAGTTGGGCCCTGACGAAGAACAATGAGCAGTTCTTC
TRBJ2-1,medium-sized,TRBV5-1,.,CASSLGPTPEQFF,TGCGCCAGCAGCTTAGGTCCTACCCCTGAGCAGTTCTTC
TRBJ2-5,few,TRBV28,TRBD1,CASSPRAGGPLGAYQETQYF,TGTGCCAGCAGTCCCCGGGCAGGGGGCCCCCTTGGGGCGTACCAAGAGACCCAGTACTTC
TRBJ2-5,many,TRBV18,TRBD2,CASSPPSGLAGAQYF,TGTGCCAGCTCACCACCATCTGGACTAGCGGGAGCCCAGTACTTC
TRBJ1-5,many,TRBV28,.,CASSLGGGNQPQHF,TGTGCCAGCAGCCTAGGGGGTGGCAATCAGCCCCAGCATTTT
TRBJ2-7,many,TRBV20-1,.,CSAPSELPSHEQYF,TGCAGTGCCCCATCCGAACTACCTAGTCACGAGCAGTACTTC
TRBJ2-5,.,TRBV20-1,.,CSATIQGLQETQYF,TGCAGTGCTACGATCCAGGGGTTGCAAGAGACCCAGTACTTC
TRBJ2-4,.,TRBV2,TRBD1,CASSGTGGAKNIQYF,TGTGCCAGCAGTGGGACAGGGGGAGCCAAAAACATTCAGTACTTC
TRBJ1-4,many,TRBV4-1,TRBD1,CASSGNLRDSNEKLFF,TGCGCCAGCAGCGGGAATTTAAGGGACAGTAATGAAAAACTGTTTTTT
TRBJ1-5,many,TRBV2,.,CASSPERGRNQPQHF,TGTGCCAGCAGTCCGGAACGGGGGAGAAATCAGCCCCAGCATTTT
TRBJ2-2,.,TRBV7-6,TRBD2,CASSHRTSGNTGELFF,TGTGCCAGCAGCCATCGGACTAGCGGTAATACCGGGGAGCTGTTTTTT
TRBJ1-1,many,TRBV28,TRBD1,CAARTGAWRNTEAFF,TGTGCCGCACGGACAGGGGCGTGGAGGAACACTGAAGCTTTCTTT
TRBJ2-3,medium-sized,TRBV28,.,CASSFGGFSTDTQYF,TGTGCCAGCAGTTTTGGGGGGTTTAGCACAGATACGCAGTATTTT
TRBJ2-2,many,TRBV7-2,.,CASSPQSWYNTGELFF,TGTGCCAGCAGCCCCCAAAGTTGGTACAACACCGGGGAGCTGTTTTTT
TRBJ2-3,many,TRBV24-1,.,CATSDHGQLTDTQYF,TGTGCCACCAGTGACCACGGACAGCTTACAGATACGCAGTATTTT
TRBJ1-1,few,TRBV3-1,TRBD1,CASSQGTGGFSEAFF,TGTGCCAGCAGCCAAGGGACAGGGGGCTTCTCTGAAGCTTTCTTT
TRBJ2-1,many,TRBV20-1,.,CSASGKPYNEQFF,TGCAGTGCTAGCGGGAAGCCCTACAATGAGCAGTTCTTC
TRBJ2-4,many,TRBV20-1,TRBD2,CSARRPRGNELAGAKNIQYF,TGCAGTGCGAGACGTCCCAGGGGGAATGAACTAGCGGGAGCCAAAAACATTCAGTACTTC
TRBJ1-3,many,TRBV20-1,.,CSARDPRVSGNTIYF,TGCAGTGCTAGAGATCCCCGCGTCTCTGGAAACACCATATATTTT
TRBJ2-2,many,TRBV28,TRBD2,CASSPGFQRENTGELFF,TGTGCCAGCAGTCCCGGTTTTCAGCGGGAGAACACCGGGGAGCTGTTTTTT
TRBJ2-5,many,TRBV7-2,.,CASSFQRGQETQYF,TGTGCCAGCAGCTTCCAGCGAGGCCAAGAGACCCAGTACTTC
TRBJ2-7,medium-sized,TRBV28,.,CASSFGDEQYF,TGTGCCAGCAGTTTTGGGGACGAGCAGTACTTC
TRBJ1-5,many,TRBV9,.,CASSVRRGRFQPQHF,TGTGCCAGCAGCGTAAGAAGGGGAAGGTTTCAGCCCCAGCATTTT
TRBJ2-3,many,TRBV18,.,CASSPALEDTQYF,TGTGCCAGCTCACCAGCGTTAGAAGATACGCAGTATTTT
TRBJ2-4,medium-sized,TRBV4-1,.,CASSPEWDPRNIQYF,TGCGCCAGCAGCCCCGAATGGGACCCTCGAAACATTCAGTACTTC
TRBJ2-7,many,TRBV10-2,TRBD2,CASSGRGGSDPREQYF,TGCGCCAGCAGTGGGAGGGGCGGGAGCGACCCTAGGGAGCAGTACTTC
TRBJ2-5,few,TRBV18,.,CASSPTSGETQYF,TGTGCCAGCTCACCTACCTCGGGGGAGACCCAGTACTTC
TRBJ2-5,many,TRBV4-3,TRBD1,CASSQGQGDSTQYF,TGCGCCAGCAGCCAGGGACAGGGGGATTCGACCCAGTACTTC
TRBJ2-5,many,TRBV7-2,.,CASSLGIALLGETQYF,TGTGCCAGCAGCTTAGGTATCGCGCTCCTGGGAGAGACCCAGTACTTC
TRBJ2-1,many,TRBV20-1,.,CSAYTPSSYNEQFF,TGCAGTGCTTACACCCCAAGCTCCTACAATGAGCAGTTCTTC
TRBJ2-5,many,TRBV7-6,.,CASSLNHLETQYF,TGTGCCAGCAGCTTAAATCACTTGGAGACCCAGTACTTC
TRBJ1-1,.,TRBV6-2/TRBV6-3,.,CASQGANTEAFF,TGTGCCAGCCAGGGCGCTAACACTGAAGCTTTCTTT
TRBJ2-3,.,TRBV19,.,CASRPGLRTDTQYF,TGTGCCAGTAGGCCGGGCCTTAGAACAGATACGCAGTATTTT
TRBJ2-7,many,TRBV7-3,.,CASSLNEGEQYF,TGTGCCAGCAGCTTAAACGAGGGCGAGCAGTACTTC
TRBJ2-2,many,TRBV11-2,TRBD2,CASSLQVAGNTGELFF,TGTGCCAGCAGCCTCCAGGTAGCGGGGAACACCGGGGAGCTGTTTTTT
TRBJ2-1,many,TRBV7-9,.,CASSPPGSSYNEQFF,TGTGCCAGCAGCCCCCCAGGGAGCTCCTACAATGAGCAGTTCTTC